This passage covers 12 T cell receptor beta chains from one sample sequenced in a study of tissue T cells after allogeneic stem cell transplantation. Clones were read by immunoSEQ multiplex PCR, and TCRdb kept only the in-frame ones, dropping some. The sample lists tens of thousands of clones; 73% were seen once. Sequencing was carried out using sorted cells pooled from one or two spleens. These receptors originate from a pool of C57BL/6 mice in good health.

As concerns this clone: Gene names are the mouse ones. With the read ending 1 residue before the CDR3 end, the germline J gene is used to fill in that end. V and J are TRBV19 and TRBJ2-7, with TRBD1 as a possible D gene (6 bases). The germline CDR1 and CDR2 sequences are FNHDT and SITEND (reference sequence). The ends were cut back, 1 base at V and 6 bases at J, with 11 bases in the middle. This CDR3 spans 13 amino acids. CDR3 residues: CASSISGEGEQYF. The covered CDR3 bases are TGTGCCAGCAGTATATCAGGGGAGGGTGAACAGTAC. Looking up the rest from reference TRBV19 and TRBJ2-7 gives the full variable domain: GGIITQTPKFLIGQEGQKLTLKCQQNFNHDTMYWYRQDSGKGLRLIYYSITENDLQKGDLSEGYDASREKKSSFSLTVTSAQKNEMAVFLCASSISGEGEQYFGPGTRLTVL.

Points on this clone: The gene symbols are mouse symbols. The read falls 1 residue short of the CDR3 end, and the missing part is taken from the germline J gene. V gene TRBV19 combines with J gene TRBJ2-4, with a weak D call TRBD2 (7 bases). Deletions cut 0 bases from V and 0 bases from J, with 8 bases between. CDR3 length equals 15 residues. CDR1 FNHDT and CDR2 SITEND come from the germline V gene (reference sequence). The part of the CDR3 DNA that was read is TGTGCCAGCAGTATAGGGGGGGCTAGTCAAAACACCTTGTAC. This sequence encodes CASSIGGASQNTLY. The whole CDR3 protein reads CASSIGGASQNTLYF.

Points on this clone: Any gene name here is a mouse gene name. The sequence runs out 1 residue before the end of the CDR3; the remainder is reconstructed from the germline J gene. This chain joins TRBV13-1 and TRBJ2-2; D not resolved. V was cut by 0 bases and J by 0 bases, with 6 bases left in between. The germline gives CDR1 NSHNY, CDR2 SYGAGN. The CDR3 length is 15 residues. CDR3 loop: CASSDGGPNTGQLYF. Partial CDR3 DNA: TGTGCCAGCAGTGATGGGGGTCCAAACACCGGGCAGCTCTAC.

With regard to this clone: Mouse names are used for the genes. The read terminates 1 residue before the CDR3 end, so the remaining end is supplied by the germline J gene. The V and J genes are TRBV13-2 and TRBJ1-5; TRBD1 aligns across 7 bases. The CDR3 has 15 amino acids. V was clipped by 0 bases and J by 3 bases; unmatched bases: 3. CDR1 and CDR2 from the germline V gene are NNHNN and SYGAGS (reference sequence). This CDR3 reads CASGDAQGGNQAPLF. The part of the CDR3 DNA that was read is TGTGCCAGCGGTGATGCCCAGGGGGGCAACCAGGCTCCGCTT.

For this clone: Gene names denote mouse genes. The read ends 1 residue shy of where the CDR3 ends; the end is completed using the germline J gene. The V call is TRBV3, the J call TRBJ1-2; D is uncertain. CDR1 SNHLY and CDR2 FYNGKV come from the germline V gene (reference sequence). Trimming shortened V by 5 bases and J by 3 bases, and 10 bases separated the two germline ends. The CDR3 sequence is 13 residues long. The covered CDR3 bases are TGTGCCAGCAGCCCTACCTCACACTCCGACTACACC. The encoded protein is CASSPTSHSDYT. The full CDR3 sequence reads CASSPTSHSDYTF. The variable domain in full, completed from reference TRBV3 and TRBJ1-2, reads GPKVLQIPSHQIIDMGQMVTLNCDPVSNHLYFYWYKQILGQQMEFLVNFYNGKVMEKSKLFKDQFSVERPDGSYFTLKIQPTALEDSAVYFCASSPTSHSDYTFGSGTRLLVI.

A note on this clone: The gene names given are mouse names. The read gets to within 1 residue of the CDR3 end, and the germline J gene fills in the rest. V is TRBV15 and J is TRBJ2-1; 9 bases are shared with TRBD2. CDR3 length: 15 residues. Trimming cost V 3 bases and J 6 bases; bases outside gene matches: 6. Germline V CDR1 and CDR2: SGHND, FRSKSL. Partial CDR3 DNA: TGTGCCAGCAGTTTCCCGGGACTGGGATTTGCTGAGCAGTTC. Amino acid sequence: CASSFPGLGFAEQF. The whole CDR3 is CASSFPGLGFAEQFF.

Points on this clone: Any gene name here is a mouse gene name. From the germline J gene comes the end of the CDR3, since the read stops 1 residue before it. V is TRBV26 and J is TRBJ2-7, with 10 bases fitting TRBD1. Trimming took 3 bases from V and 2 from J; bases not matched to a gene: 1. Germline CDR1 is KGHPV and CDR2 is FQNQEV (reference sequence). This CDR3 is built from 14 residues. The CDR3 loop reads CASSLGTGAYEQYF. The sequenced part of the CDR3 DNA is TGTGCCAGCAGTCTCGGGACAGGGGCCTATGAACAGTAC.

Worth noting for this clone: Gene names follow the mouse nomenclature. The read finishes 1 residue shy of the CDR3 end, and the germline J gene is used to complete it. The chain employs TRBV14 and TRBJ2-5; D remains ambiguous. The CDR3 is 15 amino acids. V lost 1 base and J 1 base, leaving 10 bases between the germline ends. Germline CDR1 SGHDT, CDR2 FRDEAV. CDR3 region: CASSFRLGHQDTQYF. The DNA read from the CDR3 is TGTGCCAGCAGTTTCAGGCTAGGACACCAAGACACCCAGTAC.

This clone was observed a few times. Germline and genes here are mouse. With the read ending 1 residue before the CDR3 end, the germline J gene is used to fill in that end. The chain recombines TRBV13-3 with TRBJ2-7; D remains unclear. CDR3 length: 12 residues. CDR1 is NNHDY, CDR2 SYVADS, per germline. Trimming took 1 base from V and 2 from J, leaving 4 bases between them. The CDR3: CASSDRAYEQYF. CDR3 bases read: TGTGCCAGCAGTGATAGGGCCTATGAACAGTAC.

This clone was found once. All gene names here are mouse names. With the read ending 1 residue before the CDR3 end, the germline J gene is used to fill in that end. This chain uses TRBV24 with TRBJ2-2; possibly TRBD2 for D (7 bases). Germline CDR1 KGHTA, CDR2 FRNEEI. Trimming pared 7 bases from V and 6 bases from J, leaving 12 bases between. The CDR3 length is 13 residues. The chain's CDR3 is CASMVGGPGQLYF. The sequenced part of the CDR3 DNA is TGTGCCAGCATGGTCGGGGGGCCCGGGCAGCTCTAC.

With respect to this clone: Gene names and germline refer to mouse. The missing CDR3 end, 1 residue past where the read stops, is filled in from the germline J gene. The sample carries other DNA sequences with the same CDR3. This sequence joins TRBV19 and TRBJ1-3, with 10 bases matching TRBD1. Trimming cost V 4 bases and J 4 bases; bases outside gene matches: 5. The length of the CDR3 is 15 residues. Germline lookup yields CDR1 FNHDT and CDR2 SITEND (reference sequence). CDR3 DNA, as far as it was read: TGTGCCAGCAGTCTCGGGACAGGGGTCGGAAATACGCTCTAT. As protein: CASSLGTGVGNTLY. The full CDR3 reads CASSLGTGVGNTLYF.

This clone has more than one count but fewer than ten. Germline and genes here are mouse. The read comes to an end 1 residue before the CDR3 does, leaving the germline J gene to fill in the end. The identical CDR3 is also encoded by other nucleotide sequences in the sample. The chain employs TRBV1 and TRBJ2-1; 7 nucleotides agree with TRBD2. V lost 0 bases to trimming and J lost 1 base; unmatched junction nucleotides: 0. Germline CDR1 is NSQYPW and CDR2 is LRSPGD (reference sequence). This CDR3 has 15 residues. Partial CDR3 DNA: TGCACCTGCAGTGCAGATGGGGGGAACTATGCTGAGCAGTTC. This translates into CTCSADGGNYAEQF. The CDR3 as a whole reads CTCSADGGNYAEQFF.